The clone carrying this TCR beta chain has just one count. CDR3 size: 13 residues. Generated by immunoSEQ multiplex PCR, the TCRdb table keeps only in-frame clones and is missing some. The table lists 240,000 or so clones, roughly 76% of them singletons. The sample originates from a study of blood T cell repertoires in COVID-19. Study in general: Sites in the United States, Italy and Spain provided acute and convalescent COVID-19 samples.

The origin of this receptor is a woman of 80 years or more with COVID-19, enrolled during active disease. The chain joins TRBV21-1 to TRBJ1-2; TRBD1 is the table's D call and was not checked against the DNA. TRBV21-1 is recorded as a pseudogene. Sequenced sample: peripheral blood. As DNA, the CDR3 is TGTGCCAGCAGCATAAGGGGGAACTATGGCTACACCTTC. Its protein is CASSIRGNYGYTF.